This TCR beta chain derives from a study of shared clonotypes between healthy human individuals. This table comes from immunoSEQ multiplex PCR, and its TCRdb copy is limited to in-frame clones, with some not included. There are 2 million to 3 million clones in the sample; roughly 93% occur only once, and approximately 0.35% lies in the top ten. The CDR3 has 18 residues. Germline CDR1 is SGHTA and CDR2 is FQGNSA. V lost 6 bases, J lost 2 bases, and 9 bases stayed unmatched. The sequencing sample was made of naive CD4+ T cells from PBMCs. As to subset: CD45RA+ positively selected. The TCR originated in a young man in good health. Some clones in this sample may be carry-over from other donors' samples. This chain uses TRBV7-2 with TRBJ2-6; TRBD1 matches at 11 bases. The chain's CDR3 is CASRVPDRGRTGANVLTF. The CDR3 DNA sequence: TGTGCCAGCAGGGTCCCGGACAGGGGGCGCACTGGGGCCAACGTCCTGACTTTC.